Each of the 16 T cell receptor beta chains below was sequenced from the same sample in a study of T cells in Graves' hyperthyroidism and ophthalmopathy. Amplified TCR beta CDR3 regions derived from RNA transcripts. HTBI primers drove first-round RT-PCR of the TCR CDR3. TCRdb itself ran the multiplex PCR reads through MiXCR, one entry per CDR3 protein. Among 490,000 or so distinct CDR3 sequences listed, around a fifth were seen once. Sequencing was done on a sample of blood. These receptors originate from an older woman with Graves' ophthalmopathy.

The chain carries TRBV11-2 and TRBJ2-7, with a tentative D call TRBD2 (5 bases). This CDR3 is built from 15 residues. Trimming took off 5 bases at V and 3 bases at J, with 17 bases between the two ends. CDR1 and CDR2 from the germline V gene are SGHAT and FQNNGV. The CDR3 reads CASSTAVARVYEQYF. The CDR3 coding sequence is TGTGCCAGCAGCACGGCGGTAGCGAGGGTCTACGAGCAGTACTTC.

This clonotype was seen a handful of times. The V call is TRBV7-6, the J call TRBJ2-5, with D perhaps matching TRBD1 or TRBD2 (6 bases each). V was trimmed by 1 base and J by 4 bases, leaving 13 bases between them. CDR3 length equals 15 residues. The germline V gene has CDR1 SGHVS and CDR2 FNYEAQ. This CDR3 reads CASSLEFGGGETQYF. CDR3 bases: TGTGCCAGCAGCTTAGAATTCGGGGGCGGAGAGACCCAGTACTTC.

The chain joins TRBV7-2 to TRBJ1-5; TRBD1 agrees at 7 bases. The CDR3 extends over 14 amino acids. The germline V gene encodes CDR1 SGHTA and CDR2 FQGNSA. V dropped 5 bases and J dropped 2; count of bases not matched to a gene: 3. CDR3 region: CASSDRVGNQPQHF. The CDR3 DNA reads TGTGCCAGCAGCGACAGGGTCGGCAATCAGCCCCAGCATTTT.

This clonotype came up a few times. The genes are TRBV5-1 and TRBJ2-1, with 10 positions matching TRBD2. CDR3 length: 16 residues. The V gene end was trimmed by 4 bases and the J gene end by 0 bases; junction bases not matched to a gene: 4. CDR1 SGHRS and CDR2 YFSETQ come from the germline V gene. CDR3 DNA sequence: TGCGCCAGCAGCATAACTAGCGGGGTCTCCTACAATGAGCAGTTCTTC. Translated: CASSITSGVSYNEQFF.

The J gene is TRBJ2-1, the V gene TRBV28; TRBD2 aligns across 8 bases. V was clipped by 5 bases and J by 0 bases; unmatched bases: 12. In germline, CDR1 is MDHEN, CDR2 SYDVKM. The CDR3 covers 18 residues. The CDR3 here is CASSEVAGLHSSYNEQFF. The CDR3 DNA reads TGTGCCAGCAGTGAGGTAGCGGGATTGCATTCCTCCTACAATGAGCAGTTCTTC.

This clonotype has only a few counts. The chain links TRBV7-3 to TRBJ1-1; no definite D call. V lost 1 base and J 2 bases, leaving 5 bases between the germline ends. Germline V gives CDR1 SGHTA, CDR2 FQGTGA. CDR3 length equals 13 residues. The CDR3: CASSLMTNTEAFF. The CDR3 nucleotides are TGTGCCAGCAGCTTAATGACTAACACTGAAGCTTTCTTT.

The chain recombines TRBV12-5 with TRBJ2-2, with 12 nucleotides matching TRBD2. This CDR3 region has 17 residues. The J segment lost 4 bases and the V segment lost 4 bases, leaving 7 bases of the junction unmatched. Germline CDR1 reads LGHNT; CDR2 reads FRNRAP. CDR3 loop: CASGSSQGLAGTGELFF. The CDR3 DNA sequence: TGTGCTAGTGGTTCTTCGCAGGGACTAGCGGGCACCGGGGAGCTGTTTTTT.

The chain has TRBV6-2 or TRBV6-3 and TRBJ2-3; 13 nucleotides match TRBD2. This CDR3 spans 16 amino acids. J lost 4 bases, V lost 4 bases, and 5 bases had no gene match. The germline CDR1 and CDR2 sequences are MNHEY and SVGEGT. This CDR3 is CASSSRLAGGPDTQYF. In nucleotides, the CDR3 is TGTGCCAGCAGTTCACGACTAGCGGGAGGCCCAGATACGCAGTATTTT.

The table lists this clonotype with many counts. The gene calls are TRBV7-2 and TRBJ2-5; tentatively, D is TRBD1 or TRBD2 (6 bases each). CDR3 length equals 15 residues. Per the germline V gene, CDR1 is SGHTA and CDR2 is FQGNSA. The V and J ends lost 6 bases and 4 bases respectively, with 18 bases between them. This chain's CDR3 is CASSSHGGRGETQYF. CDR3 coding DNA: TGTGCCAGCAGTTCACACGGGGGCCGGGGAGAGACCCAGTACTTC.

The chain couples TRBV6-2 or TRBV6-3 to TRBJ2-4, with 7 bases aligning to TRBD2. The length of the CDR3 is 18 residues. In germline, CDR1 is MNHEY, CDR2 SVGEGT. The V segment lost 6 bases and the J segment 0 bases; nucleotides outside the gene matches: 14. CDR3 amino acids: CASSISQASGIAKNIQYF. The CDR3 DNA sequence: TGTGCCAGCAGCATCAGTCAGGCTAGCGGTATAGCCAAAAACATTCAGTACTTC.

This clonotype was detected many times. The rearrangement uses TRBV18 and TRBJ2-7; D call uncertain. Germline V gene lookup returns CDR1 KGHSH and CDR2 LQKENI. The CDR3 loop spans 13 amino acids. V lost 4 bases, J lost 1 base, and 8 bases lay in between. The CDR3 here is CASSQGSSYEQYF. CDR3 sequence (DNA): TGTGCCAGCTCACAGGGTAGTTCCTACGAGCAGTACTTC.

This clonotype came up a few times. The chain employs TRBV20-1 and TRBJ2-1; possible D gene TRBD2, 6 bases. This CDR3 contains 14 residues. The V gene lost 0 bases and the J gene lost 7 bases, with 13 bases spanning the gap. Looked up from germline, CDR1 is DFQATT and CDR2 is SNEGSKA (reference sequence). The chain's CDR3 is CSARDRGFRNEQFF. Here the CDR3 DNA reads TGCAGTGCTAGAGATCGGGGGTTTAGGAATGAGCAGTTCTTC.

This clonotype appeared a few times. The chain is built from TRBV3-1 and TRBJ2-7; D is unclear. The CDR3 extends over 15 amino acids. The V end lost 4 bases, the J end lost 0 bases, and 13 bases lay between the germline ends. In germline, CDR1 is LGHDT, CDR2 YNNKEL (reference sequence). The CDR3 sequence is CASSPTPQPSYEQYF. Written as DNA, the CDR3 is TGTGCCAGCAGCCCCACCCCACAGCCCTCCTACGAGCAGTACTTC.

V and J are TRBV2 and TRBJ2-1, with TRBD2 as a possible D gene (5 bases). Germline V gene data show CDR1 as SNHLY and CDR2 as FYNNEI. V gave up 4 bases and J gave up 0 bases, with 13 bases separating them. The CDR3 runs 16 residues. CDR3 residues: CASSAPSRGSYNEQFF. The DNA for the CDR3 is TGTGCCAGCAGTGCCCCCAGCCGGGGCTCCTACAATGAGCAGTTCTTC.

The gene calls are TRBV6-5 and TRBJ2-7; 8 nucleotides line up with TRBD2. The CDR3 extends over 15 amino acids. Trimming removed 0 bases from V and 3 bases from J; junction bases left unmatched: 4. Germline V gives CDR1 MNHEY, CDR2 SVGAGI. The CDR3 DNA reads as TGTGCCAGCAGTTACTCGAGTAGCGGGAACTACGAGCAGTACTTC. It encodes CASSYSSSGNYEQYF.

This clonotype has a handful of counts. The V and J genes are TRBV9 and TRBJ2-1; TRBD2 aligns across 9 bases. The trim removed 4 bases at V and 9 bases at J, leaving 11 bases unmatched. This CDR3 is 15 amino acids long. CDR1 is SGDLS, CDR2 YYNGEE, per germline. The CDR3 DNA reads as TGTGCCAGCAGCCCGGTAGCGGGAGAATGGGGTGAGCAGTTCTTC. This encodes CASSPVAGEWGEQFF.